The clone carrying this T cell receptor beta chain was picked up a small number of times. The CDR3 consists of 13 residues. Germline assignment: CDR1 SGDLS and CDR2 YYNGEE. The J segment lost 4 bases and the V segment lost 1 base, leaving 1 base of the junction unmatched. The PCR contained 60 Vbeta and 13 Jbeta primers. Sequencing used immunoSEQ multiplex PCR; TCRdb keeps in-frame clones, though not all of them. The sample holds 110,000 to 150,000 clones, 75% to 85% seen once. The data were obtained in a study of cytomegalovirus exposure and HLA in healthy donors. The source of this sequence is a man aged 40-55 years in good health and CMV-seronegative. The V gene is TRBV9, the J gene TRBJ2-5, with 7 bases identical to TRBD2. Sequenced: PBMCs. The CDR3, as DNA: TGTGCCAGCAGCGTAACTAGCGTAGAGACCCAGTACTTC. Protein sequence: CASSVTSVETQYF.